The source of this T cell receptor beta chain is a study of T cells after yellow fever vaccination (dated by TCRdb to between 2017 and 2020). Turning to the overall study: The SMART-Seq v4 Ultra Low Input RNA kit was used to prepare libraries from fractions with low cell numbers. To follow T-cell clones before and after both primary and booster YFV17D yellow fever vaccination, bulk TCR alpha and beta repertoires underwent longitudinal sequencing. Two healthy male donors, one aged 18 to 30 and one aged 30 to 40 years, made up the cohort. Blood was drawn at multiple timepoints before and after primary and secondary immunization, with bulk PBMC replicates and cell subsets isolated.

The treatment or condition label, read with the paper, signifies: live attenuated yellow fever vaccine strain. Two biological replicates of bulk PBMCs were collected at each blood-draw timepoint. PBMCs were isolated from peripheral blood using a standard Ficoll-Paque protocol. RNA was extracted with TriZol from bulk PBMCs, CD4 and CD8 fractions, and dextramer-positive and dextramer-negative fractions. This clonotype has more than one count but fewer than ten. What antigen it recognizes has not been identified. The record has no base qualities; no much larger clone is one base away. The CDR3 starts with the cysteine, ends with the phenylalanine, and has 14 residues. Just CDR3 DNA is preserved here, 42 bases in frame from base 1. CDR1 is given as SNHLY and CDR2 as FYNNEI, both from the germline V gene. The V end loses 4 bases and the J end loses 4 bases, and a stretch of 13 bases separates them. Results the study describes overall, beyond this receptor: Because only a couple of donors were included in the study, the extent to which the findings can be generalized is limited. After the booster, most of the clones that had expanded following primary vaccination were detected again (approximately 95% of CD4 and around 88% of CD8), which suggests that memory was broadly maintained. Computational filtering was required because FACS-sorted repertoires could contain abundant contaminating clonotypes from the bulk population. The secondary T-cell response was found to be weaker but faster than the primary response, with a peak reached on day 5 rather than on day 15. A small fraction of clonotypes appeared in both the CD4 and CD8 compartments, likely as a result of convergent recombination.

Synthesis of TCR cDNA relied on 5'RACE template switching, a step that introduced a universal primer site along with unique molecular identifiers. cDNA synthesis was primed from both the TCR alpha and TCR beta constant segments. Library amplification involved two PCR steps, and the second step added sample barcodes and sequencing adapters. Libraries were sequenced on Illumina HiSeq 2500 (2x100 bp) or NovaSeq (2x150 bp). Per the source publication's procedure: Demultiplexing of reads and collapsing into UMI consensus sequences were performed with MIGEC, and V(D)J alignment was carried out with MiXCR. Vaccine-responding clonotypes were identified with edgeR using replicate PBMC samples, with FDR below 0.01 and a log2 fold change above 5 up to day 15 being required. Each bulk clonotype was labeled CD4 or CD8 based on which sequenced repertoire, CD4 or CD8, contained the clonotype at higher abundance. The public reads were quality trimmed at Q25 with fastp and then assembled into clones with MiXCR by TCRdb, keeping productive beta chains. Rows with one shared CDR3 protein collapse into an entry with the most common genes and DNA. The V and J calls were determined by TCRdb, not by the authors. The sample data list about 510,000 distinct CDR3 sequences, and 20% to 25% of these were observed just once. 16% of the sample comes from the top ten.

Sequenced here: PBMCs, sampled around 3 weeks after the first yellow fever vaccination. This receptor was identified in a man aged 18 to 29 who received the YFV17D yellow fever vaccine. The chain joins TRBV2 to TRBJ1-1; TRBD1 is perhaps the D gene, given 5 matching bases. The sequenced DNA is TGTGCCAGCAGTGTTGGGGCCTGGGGCACTGAAGCTTTCTTT. This gives the protein CASSVGAWGTEAFF.